This T cell receptor beta chain comes out of a study of T cells after yellow fever vaccination. The overall study: Preparation of fractions with low cell numbers was performed using SMART-Seq v4 Ultra Low Input. Study-wide findings and caveats: On re-exposure, the response was weaker but peaked faster, at day 5 versus 15.

Production of TCR cDNA was by 5'RACE template switching, which also added a universal primer site and UMIs. MiXCR, applied by TCRdb to the 5' RACE reads, yields one record per CDR3 protein. The sample lists hundreds of thousands of distinct CDR3 sequences, 8.7% seen once, with 18% in the top ten. In regard to this clonotype: Its specificity is not known.

The CDR3 contains 14 residues. The V end lost 5 bases, the J end lost 1 base, and 9 bases lay between the germline ends. Per the germline V gene, CDR1 is SGHTA and CDR2 is FQGNSA. The chain joins TRBV7-2 to TRBJ1-5, with no clear D. Specimen: PBMCs, collected on the day of the first yellow fever vaccination. The sequence was obtained from a man between 18 and 35 years old who received the YFV17D yellow fever vaccine. The CDR3 loop reads CASSQRTSNQPQHF. The CDR3 region has the DNA TGTGCCAGCAGCCAGAGAACAAGCAATCAGCCCCAGCATTTT.